Listed here are 28 T cell receptor beta chains from one sample, sequenced in a study of CD8 T cells in ankylosing spondylitis. MiXCR, applied by TCRdb to the 5' RACE reads, yields one record per CDR3 protein. The data show 290,000 or so distinct CDR3 sequences, about a fifth seen once. The source material was blood, either unsorted or a sorted T cell fraction (not recorded which). The receptors come from a female donor with ankylosing spondylitis or in good health (not recorded which).

Regarding this clonotype: The junction departs from the called germline gene at one end, perhaps through a read error. The CDR3 loop reads CANSLLLTGELFF. CDR3 DNA: TGTGCCAACAGCCTACTCCTGACCGGGGAGCTGTTTTTT. The V and J genes are TRBV7-2 and TRBJ2-2; no firm D call. This CDR3 region has 13 residues. Germline V CDR1 and CDR2: SGHTA, FQGNSA.

This clonotype was observed many times. This sequence joins TRBV20-1 and TRBJ2-3; D call uncertain. The germline CDR1 and CDR2 sequences are DFQATT and SNEGSKA (reference sequence). The CDR3 has 15 amino acids. Trimming stripped 5 bases from V and 0 bases from J, with 15 bases between. The CDR3 DNA follows: TGCAGTGCTCCGAAGTTCAGGTCAAGCACAGATACGCAGTATTTT. It encodes CSAPKFRSSTDTQYF.

A few counts support this clonotype. The chain joins TRBV27 to TRBJ1-2, with D possibly TRBD1 on 5 matching bases. Trimming took 10 bases from V and 2 from J, leaving 20 bases between them. Germline CDR1 is MNHEY and CDR2 is SMNVEV (reference sequence). CDR3 length: 15 amino acids. The CDR3 sequence is CATTSFPGTNYGYTF. In DNA, the CDR3 is TGTGCCACCACGTCTTTTCCGGGGACCAACTATGGCTACACCTTC.

The gene calls are TRBV6-1 and TRBJ2-7, with D unclear. This CDR3 region has 11 residues. Between the trimmed V and J ends, which lost 10 bases and 1 base, there was a span of 8 bases. The germline CDR1 and CDR2 sequences are MNHNS and SASEGT. In nucleotides, the CDR3 is TGTGCCACCAAAGTATCCTACGAGCAGTACTTC. This encodes CATKVSYEQYF.

The chain recombines TRBV27 with TRBJ1-6; D gene uncertain. The germline gives CDR1 MNHEY, CDR2 SMNVEV (reference sequence). Trimming left V 8 bases short and J 8 bases short, with 22 bases between. This CDR3 region has 16 residues. The CDR3 sequence is CASGETFGTIHSPLHF. The DNA for the CDR3 is TGTGCCAGCGGGGAGACCTTCGGCACCATTCATTCACCCCTCCACTTT.

This clonotype showed up just a few times. The rearrangement uses TRBV20-1 and TRBJ2-6; D uncertain. V was shortened by 0 bases and J by 3 bases, with 15 bases between the two germline ends. The CDR3 covers 17 residues. Germline V gene lookup returns CDR1 DFQATT and CDR2 SNEGSKA (reference sequence). DNA of the CDR3: TGCAGTGCTAGAGATCACGGTCTAGTAGGTGGGGCCAACGTCCTGACTTTC. Translation: CSARDHGLVGGANVLTF.

This clonotype was seen repeatedly, ten times or more. The chain carries TRBV7-2 and TRBJ2-1; no clear D. The CDR3 is 11 residues long. V lost 1 base, J lost 10 bases, and 5 bases lay in between. Germline lookup yields CDR1 SGHTA and CDR2 FQGNSA. The CDR3 region has the DNA TGTGCCAGCAGCTTAGGTGACGAGCAGTTCTTC. Encoded protein: CASSLGDEQFF.

The gene calls are TRBV10-1 and TRBJ2-1, with no clear D. The CDR3 length is 12 residues. Per the germline V gene, CDR1 is WNHNN and CDR2 is SYGVQD (reference sequence). Trimming took 2 bases from V and 15 from J, leaving 14 bases between them. CDR3 nucleotides: TGCGCCAGCAGTGAGAAGGCCCGCCGAATGTTCTTC. Protein: CASSEKARRMFF.

Only a few counts were recorded for this clonotype. The chain uses TRBV24-1 and TRBJ2-2; D call uncertain. V was pared by 6 bases and J by 6 bases, with 10 bases between. This CDR3 contains 13 residues. The germline V gene has CDR1 KGHDR and CDR2 SFDVKD. DNA of the CDR3: TGTGCCACCAGTTTGACGATCTCCGGGGAGCTGTTTTTT. It translates to CATSLTISGELFF.

Many counts were recorded for this clonotype. The chain joins TRBV11-2 to TRBJ2-5; TRBD1 aligns across 8 bases. With V trimmed by 2 bases and J by 1 base, 0 bases remained unmatched. CDR3 size: 14 residues. In germline, CDR1 is SGHAT, CDR2 FQNNGV. CDR3 bases: TGTGCCAGCAGCTTACAGGGGGCCCAAGAGACCCAGTACTTC. Encoded protein: CASSLQGAQETQYF.

This clonotype was seen only a few times. The chain combines TRBV18 with TRBJ1-3; 9 bases line up with TRBD1. CDR1 KGHSH and CDR2 LQKENI come from the germline V gene. CDR3 length equals 18 residues. J lost 0 bases, V lost 3 bases, and 9 bases had no gene match. The CDR3 loop reads CASSPGTGRASSGNTIYF. The CDR3 DNA follows: TGTGCCAGCTCACCCGGGACAGGGCGCGCCAGCTCTGGAAACACCATATATTTT.

This clonotype was detected only a few times. The genes are TRBV7-2 and TRBJ1-6, with 8 bases matching TRBD1. The germline CDR1 and CDR2 sequences are SGHTA and FQGNSA. Germline trimming cut 5 bases from V and 14 bases from J; bases unmatched to any gene: 8. CDR3 length equals 13 residues. CDR3 protein: CASSPRTGTALHF. The CDR3, as DNA: TGTGCCAGCAGCCCCAGGACAGGGACGGCCCTCCACTTT.

The chain joins TRBV20-1 to TRBJ2-4, with D perhaps matching TRBD2 (6 bases). Trimming stripped 2 bases from V and 7 bases from J, with 15 bases between. The germline gives CDR1 DFQATT, CDR2 SNEGSKA (reference sequence). The length of the CDR3 is 14 residues. The CDR3 DNA reads as TGCAGTGCTAGACGACTAGGGTTCGGGAACATTCAGTACTTC. Protein sequence: CSARRLGFGNIQYF.

This clonotype was detected only a few times. The rearrangement uses TRBV7-8 and TRBJ1-1; D gene ambiguous. V shed 3 bases and J shed 1 base, with 9 bases lying between them. The CDR3 covers 14 residues. Germline V CDR1 and CDR2: SGHVS, FQNEAQ. The CDR3 nucleotides are TGTGCCAGCAGCTTGTCCTGGGGGAACACTGAAGCTTTCTTT. Translating gives CASSLSWGNTEAFF.

The CDR3 DNA reads as TGCAGTGCTAGGCCCGACAGGGCCCAGGACGAGCCCCAGCATTTT. It is translated as CSARPDRAQDEPQHF. V usage is TRBV20-1 and J usage is TRBJ1-5, with 7 nucleotides matching TRBD1. This CDR3 has 15 amino acids. V lost 3 bases, J lost 8 bases, and 13 bases stayed unmatched. CDR1 DFQATT and CDR2 SNEGSKA come from the germline V gene (reference sequence).

This clonotype occurred a few times. The chain is built from TRBV15 and TRBJ2-5, with D hard to call. Germline CDR1 is LNHNV and CDR2 is YYDKDF (reference sequence). This CDR3 is built from 15 residues. Trimming removed 0 bases from V and 0 bases from J, with 8 bases in between. The CDR3 is CATSRDLADQETQYF. The CDR3 coding sequence is TGTGCCACCAGCAGAGATCTGGCAGACCAAGAGACCCAGTACTTC.

This clonotype was recorded a few times. V is TRBV4-2 and J is TRBJ1-2; 8 bases align to TRBD1. This CDR3 contains 16 residues. In germline, CDR1 is LGHNA, CDR2 YNFKEQ. The ends lost 1 base at V and 4 bases at J; junction bases unmatched: 8. DNA for the CDR3: TGTGCCAGCAGCCAAGCCCTTACAGGGGGGTCCTATGGCTACACCTTC. The encoded protein is CASSQALTGGSYGYTF.

This clonotype was counted a few times. V and J are TRBV7-6 and TRBJ2-1; 11 bases match TRBD2. There are 14 residues in the CDR3. The ends lost 4 bases at V and 7 bases at J; junction bases unmatched: 3. Per the germline V gene, CDR1 is SGHVS and CDR2 is FNYEAQ. The CDR3 DNA follows: TGTGCCAGCAGCTCGGGACTAGCGGTTAATGAGCAGTTCTTC. It translates to CASSSGLAVNEQFF. Complete variable domain (other parts from reference TRBV7-6 and TRBJ2-1): GAGVSQSPRYKVTKRGQDVALRCDPISGHVSLYWYRQALGQGPEFLTYFNYEAQQDKSGLPNDRFSAERPEGSISTLTIQRTEQRDSAMYRCASSSGLAVNEQFFGPGTRLTVL.

This clonotype has a handful of counts. The J gene is TRBJ2-5, the V gene TRBV12-3 or TRBV12-4, with D possibly TRBD1 on 6 matching bases. V lost 7 bases and J 3 bases, leaving 15 bases between the germline ends. The CDR3 totals 14 residues. The CDR3, as DNA: TGTGCCAGCAAATCGCCGGGACACGAAGAGACCCAGTACTTC. This encodes CASKSPGHEETQYF.

Many counts were recorded for this clonotype. The CDR3 is CASSPGLDTGELFF. CDR3 DNA: TGTGCCAGCAGTCCCGGACTCGACACCGGGGAGCTGTTTTTT. The chain is built from TRBV12-3 or TRBV12-4 and TRBJ2-2, with a weak D call TRBD2 (5 bases). The CDR3 spans 14 residues. V gave up 5 bases and J gave up 3 bases, with 10 bases separating them.

This clonotype came up a few times. Mismatch with germline at one junction end may stem from a read error. The CDR3 is CASSSRPADAQYF. CDR3 sequence (DNA): TGTGCCAGCAGCTCCAGACCGGCAGATGCGCAGTATTTT. J is TRBJ2-3 and V is TRBV7-9, with D unresolved. This CDR3 spans 13 amino acids. Per germline, CDR1 SEHNR and CDR2 FQNEAQ (reference sequence).

This clonotype was observed a few times. The CDR3, as DNA: TGCGCCAGCAGCATCCAGGGTAATGAGCAGTTCTTC. It specifies CASSIQGNEQFF. The chain employs TRBV5-1 and TRBJ2-1; tentatively, D is TRBD1 (5 bases). This CDR3 spans 12 amino acids. Looked up from germline, CDR1 is SGHRS and CDR2 is YFSETQ. Trimming removed 4 bases at V and 7 bases at J, with 9 bases between.

This clonotype was seen only a few times. V and J are TRBV6-1 and TRBJ1-4; TRBD1 agrees at 10 bases. Trimming at V came to 6 bases and at J to 10 bases, leaving 11 bases not matched to a gene. Germline V lookup: CDR1 MNHNS, CDR2 SASEGT. This CDR3 region has 15 residues. The CDR3 DNA reads as TGTGCCAGCAGCCCAAATCGACAGGGGGCTGGAAAACTGTTTTTT. Its translation is CASSPNRQGAGKLFF.

The chain links TRBV7-8 to TRBJ1-5; a weak D match, TRBD1 (5 bases). Trimming removed 4 bases from V and 0 bases from J, with 16 bases in between. Germline V gives CDR1 SGHVS, CDR2 FQNEAQ. The CDR3 covers 17 residues. This CDR3 is CASSSITGGYSNQPQHF. The CDR3 coding sequence is TGTGCCAGCAGCTCCATCACAGGAGGGTATAGCAATCAGCCCCAGCATTTT.

This clonotype showed up just a few times. The V call is TRBV20-1, the J call TRBJ2-1; tentative D call: TRBD2 (5 bases). Trimming took off 5 bases at V and 4 bases at J, with 9 bases between the two ends. This CDR3 spans 12 amino acids. CDR1 is DFQATT and CDR2 is SNEGSKA in the germline V gene (reference sequence). CDR3 DNA: TGCAGTGCTGTGGACTTTTACAATGAGCAGTTCTTC. Protein: CSAVDFYNEQFF.

The chain combines TRBV27 with TRBJ1-2; no firm D call. Germline CDR1 MNHEY, CDR2 SMNVEV (reference sequence). The V and J ends lost 3 bases and 7 bases respectively, with 9 bases between them. CDR3 length: 12 residues. The CDR3 DNA sequence: TGTGCCAGCAGTTTTGGTCGGGGTGGCTACACCTTC. This encodes CASSFGRGGYTF.

This clonotype has a handful of counts. V gene TRBV2 combines with J gene TRBJ2-7; the D gene could be TRBD1 or TRBD2 (5 bases each). The CDR3 extends over 16 amino acids. Looked up from germline, CDR1 is SNHLY and CDR2 is FYNNEI. Trimming stripped 3 bases from V and 2 bases from J, with 17 bases between. The CDR3 here is CASSDYHGTDTYEQYF. In DNA form, the CDR3 reads TGTGCCAGCAGTGACTACCACGGGACCGATACCTACGAGCAGTACTTC.

The chain is built from TRBV12-3 or TRBV12-4 and TRBJ2-5; 14 nucleotides agree with TRBD2. V was pared by 5 bases and J by 4 bases, with 3 bases of the junction left unmatched. This CDR3 has 15 residues. The CDR3: CASSGTSGGLETQYF. CDR3 in DNA: TGTGCCAGCAGTGGGACTAGCGGGGGATTAGAGACCCAGTACTTC.